These 2 T cell receptor beta chains originate from one sample sequenced in a study of blood T cell repertoires in COVID-19. Data came from immunoSEQ multiplex PCR; TCRdb stores just in-frame clones and leaves some out. This repertoire shows 250,000 to 350,000 clones, 75% to 90% found once; its top ten account for roughly 6.1%. The specimen sequenced was peripheral blood. These receptors were taken from a woman in her forties or fifties with COVID-19, enrolled during active disease.

The chain has TRBV7-9 and TRBJ2-7; D gene ambiguous. Germline V lookup: CDR1 SEHNR, CDR2 FQNEAQ (reference sequence). V lost 5 bases and J 1 base, leaving 12 bases between the germline ends. There are 14 residues in the CDR3. CDR3 sequence reads: CASSPTLPSYEQYF. The CDR3 region has the DNA TGTGCCAGCAGCCCTACCTTACCATCCTACGAGCAGTACTTC.

The rearrangement links TRBV6-5 to TRBJ1-1, with TRBD1 identical over 9 bases. The CDR3 is made up of 14 amino acids. J gave up 4 bases and V 7 bases, and 7 bases lay outside the gene matches. The V gene's germline CDR1 is MNHEY and CDR2 SVGAGI. As DNA, the CDR3 is TGTGCCAGCACCCCACAGGGGGCGACCACTGAAGCTTTCTTT. Translation gives CASTPQGATTEAFF.